The present entry profiles one T cell receptor (beta chain) with its context. The target antigen is unknown. The sample is drawn from a study of T cells after yellow fever vaccination. Study results and limitations: Detected again after the booster were most primary-vaccination clones, at approximately 96% CD4 and 70% to 90% CD8. Overlap between CD4 and CD8 compartments was detected for a small share of clonotypes.

Trimming left V 4 bases short and J 3 bases short, with 12 bases between. This CDR3 has 14 amino acids. Germline V CDR1 and CDR2: MNHEY, SVGEGT. As TCR cDNA was made by 5'RACE template switching, a universal primer site and UMIs were added. TCRdb re-derived calls from the 5' RACE reads in MiXCR, one entry per CDR3 protein. Of some 350,000 distinct CDR3 sequences in the sample, 8.7% are singletons; the top ten hold under 20%. This clonotype was obtained from a man aged 18 to 29 who received the YFV17D yellow fever vaccine. Here the sequenced sample was PBMCs, taken on the day of the first yellow fever vaccination. The V and J genes are TRBV6-2 or TRBV6-3 and TRBJ1-2, with D possibly TRBD1 on 6 matching bases. The CDR3 nucleotides read TGTGCCAGCAGTTTAAACAGGGTGGACTATGGCTACACCTTC. This translates into CASSLNRVDYGYTF.